This T cell receptor (beta chain) was captured in a study of blood T cell repertoires in COVID-19 (dated by TCRdb to 2018 to 2021). Regarding the complete study: The collaborator samples originated in the United States, Italy and Spain and spanned the acute and convalescent phases of COVID-19. The prospective study material was composed of cDNA or gDNA derived from T cells, B-cell-depleted T cells, or PBMCs. The dataset comprised deeply sampled blood TCRbeta repertoires from subjects exposed to, actively infected with, or recovered from COVID-19. The repertoires were made available in a free public database intended to serve as a resource for research on the immune response to SARS-CoV-2. The samples were drawn from two sources: the first 160 participants of the ongoing ImmuneRACE study, and 1,254 subjects contributed by 6 global collaborators. Nearly every sample came with metadata listing a de-identified subject ID, COVID-19 status, age in years and sex. Where available, HLA class I and class II types were taken from metadata supplied by the sample provider and were not determined by assay-based typing.

V is clipped by 5 bases and J by 3 bases, and the sequence between their germline boundaries is 11 bases long. From the cysteine up to the phenylalanine, the CDR3 has a length of 13 residues. Kept here is only the CDR3 DNA, which spans 39 bases and is read in frame from base 1. Study-wide conclusions, independent of this receptor: The amount of clinical and demographic metadata varied by source and participant and was provided uncurated.

TCRbeta CDR3 regions were amplified from genomic DNA using the immunoSEQ Assay, a bias-controlled multiplex PCR. In the paper's pipeline: Nucleated cell counts per sample were estimated from amplification of reference gene primers within the assay. To quantify the absolute abundance of each unique TCRbeta CDR3 rearrangement, sequence reads were collapsed and filtered. For each sample, productive Simpson clonality was calculated as the square root of Simpson's diversity index across productive rearrangements. TCRdb carries this immuneACCESS record with in-frame sequences only. Its versions omit some clonotypes, under half of them owing to an unresolved V gene in the studies checked, with the rest unexplained. Clone size and the V and J calls come from that table; the DNA yielded D and trimming. The sample contains a few hundred thousand clones, under 85% of them found a single time. The ten largest clonotypes hold around 2% of the sample.

Samples from volunteer blood donors who had recovered from COVID-19 were contributed by a second Seattle source. Whole blood was collected in K2EDTA tubes by collaborating institutions according to the institutions' own protocols. For TCRbeta analysis, collaborators shipped samples in one of three forms: frozen whole blood, isolated PBMCs, or DNA extracted from either of those sample types. Comment on this clone: It has no known antigen specificity. Per-nucleotide qualities are absent, and no much larger clonotype sits a single base away.

The sequence was collected from a man aged 25 to 40 who had recovered from COVID-19. Sequenced material: peripheral blood. The chain is made from TRBV12-3 or TRBV12-4 and TRBJ2-7; confidence is insufficient to name the D gene. The CDR3 region reads CASSPYSFYEQYF. The nucleotides read TGTGCCAGCAGTCCTTACAGCTTCTACGAGCAGTACTTC.